This is a list of T cell receptor beta chains from one sample in a study of early T cells in non-severe SARS-CoV-2 infection. TCRdb ran MiXCR on the 5' RACE reads and lists one entry per CDR3 protein. The sample records under 70,000 distinct CDR3 sequences, about 6% being singletons. Sequencing was performed on whole blood, taken at baseline. The receptors were gathered from an adult who was a healthcare worker with PCR-confirmed SARS-CoV-2 infection or an uninfected control (not recorded which). Each CDR3 is given with its conserved first and last residue. Each record gives: V gene, J gene, D gene, clone size, CDR3 DNA, CDR3 protein. The D gene is left open where the match is weak. Expanded clones are given a class, and other clones once, few, many or no size at all.

V: TRBV9; J: TRBJ1-2; D: NA; size: many; DNA: TGTGCCAGCAGCGTAGGGAGTAACCCTCCCTTTGGCTACACCTTC; CDR3: CASSVGSNPPFGYTF
V: TRBV21-1; J: TRBJ2-3; D: NA; size: many; DNA: TGTGCCAGCAGCAAAGTTCAGAGCGGGGATGCTAGCACAGATACGCAGTATTTT; CDR3: CASSKVQSGDASTDTQYF
V: TRBV20-1; J: TRBJ2-1; D: TRBD1; size: many; DNA: TGCAGTGCTAATGTACAGGGGGCTTTTGAGCAGTTCTTC; CDR3: CSANVQGAFEQFF
V: TRBV6-6; J: TRBJ2-2; D: NA; size: NA; DNA: TGTGCCAGCAGTTACCCACAATTAGAGCTGTTTTTT; CDR3: CASSYPQLELFF
V: TRBV12-3/TRBV12-4; J: TRBJ1-2; D: NA; size: few; DNA: TGTGCCAGCAGTATCCTTGGGGGGCTCTATGGCTACACCTTC; CDR3: CASSILGGLYGYTF
V: TRBV6-2/TRBV6-3; J: TRBJ2-6; D: TRBD1; size: many; DNA: TGTGCCGTACAGGGGAGCTGGTCCTCTGGGGCCAACGTCCTGACTTTC; CDR3: CAVQGSWSSGANVLTF
V: TRBV2; J: TRBJ1-6; D: NA; size: NA; DNA: TGTGCCAGCAGTGAAAACGACAGATTGAGCCTCCTCCACTTT; CDR3: CASSENDRLSLLHF
V: TRBV11-2; J: TRBJ1-2; D: NA; size: many; DNA: TGTGCCAGCAGCTTATTAGGGTCTGATGGCTACACCTTC; CDR3: CASSLLGSDGYTF
V: TRBV20-1; J: TRBJ2-7; D: NA; size: few; DNA: TGCAGTGCTAGCACAGCAGGGAATAGGGTGGGCGGTTTTGGCGAGCAGTACTTC; CDR3: CSASTAGNRVGGFGEQYF
V: TRBV10-3; J: TRBJ1-5; D: NA; size: medium-sized; DNA: TGTGCCATCAGCCGGGACAGCAATCAGCCCCAGCATTTT; CDR3: CAISRDSNQPQHF
V: TRBV29-1; J: TRBJ1-1; D: NA; size: many; DNA: TGCAGCGTTGTAATTTGGGAAACTGAAGCTTTCTTT; CDR3: CSVVIWETEAFF
V: TRBV12-3/TRBV12-4; J: TRBJ2-1; D: NA; size: few; DNA: TGTGCCAGCAGTTTAGCGGGAGCGAGCGAGCAGTTCTTC; CDR3: CASSLAGASEQFF
V: TRBV28; J: TRBJ2-7; D: NA; size: many; DNA: TGTGCCAGCAGCACTACCTACGAGCAGTACTTC; CDR3: CASSTTYEQYF
V: TRBV10-1; J: TRBJ2-1; D: NA; size: many; DNA: TGCGCCAGCAGTGAGTCGTCACTGACTAATTCTGGGCAGTTCTTC; CDR3: CASSESSLTNSGQFF
V: TRBV4-2; J: TRBJ2-3; D: TRBD1; size: many; DNA: TGTGCCAGCAGCCAAGGGTCTTTACAGGGGGCAGATACGCAGTATTTT; CDR3: CASSQGSLQGADTQYF
V: TRBV12-3/TRBV12-4; J: TRBJ2-7; D: NA; size: many; DNA: TGTGCCAGCAGTCCCGGGTTCGGCGGGACCTACGAGCAGTACTTC; CDR3: CASSPGFGGTYEQYF
V: TRBV11-2; J: TRBJ2-7; D: NA; size: few; DNA: TGTGCCAGCAGCTTTCTTGGGGTGAAAGTCTACGAGCAGTACTTC; CDR3: CASSFLGVKVYEQYF
V: TRBV7-2; J: TRBJ1-2; D: NA; size: many; DNA: TGTGCCAGCAGCCAGGGGTGGGCCGGGGGCTATGGCTACACCTTC; CDR3: CASSQGWAGGYGYTF
V: TRBV6-2/TRBV6-3; J: TRBJ2-7; D: NA; size: NA; DNA: TGTGCCAGCAGTTACGCTCCGGGGGCGGGGGAGCAGTACTTC; CDR3: CASSYAPGAGEQYF
V: TRBV5-4; J: TRBJ2-7; D: TRBD2; size: many; DNA: TGTGCCAGCAGCACTCGGACTAGCGGGTCTGCCTACGAGCAGTACTTC; CDR3: CASSTRTSGSAYEQYF
V: TRBV20-1; J: TRBJ2-3; D: NA; size: NA; DNA: TGCAGTGCTAGAGGGGGCCCCCCGGATACGCAGTATTTT; CDR3: CSARGGPPDTQYF
V: TRBV5-5; J: TRBJ2-3; D: TRBD2; size: many; DNA: TGTGCCAGCAGCTTGGGGAATAGCGGGAACGTTAGGGATACGCAGTATTTT; CDR3: CASSLGNSGNVRDTQYF
V: TRBV6-5; J: TRBJ2-5; D: NA; size: few; DNA: TGTGCCAGCAGTTACCGGGGAGGTGGGGAGACCCAGTACTTC; CDR3: CASSYRGGGETQYF
V: TRBV6-6; J: TRBJ1-1; D: NA; size: NA; DNA: TGTGCCAGCAGAAACGGGGGGCAGAACACTGAAGCTTTCTTT; CDR3: CASRNGGQNTEAFF
V: TRBV29-1; J: TRBJ2-5; D: NA; size: many; DNA: TGCAGCGCGTTTCAAGAGACCCAGTACTTC; CDR3: CSAFQETQYF
V: TRBV6-2/TRBV6-3; J: TRBJ2-1; D: NA; size: many; DNA: TGTGCCAGCAGCTGGACTAAAATCTCCTACAATGAGCAGTTCTTC; CDR3: CASSWTKISYNEQFF
V: TRBV20-1; J: TRBJ1-5; D: NA; size: few; DNA: TGCAGTGCCAAACAGGGAAATCAGCCCCAGCATTTT; CDR3: CSAKQGNQPQHF
V: TRBV5-4; J: TRBJ2-7; D: NA; size: NA; DNA: TGTGCCAGCAGCTTGTCGGCTGGGGGGTCCTCCTACGAGCAGTACTTC; CDR3: CASSLSAGGSSYEQYF
V: TRBV5-1; J: TRBJ2-5; D: NA; size: many; DNA: TGCGCCAGCAGCCCACGACCGGGACGGGAACAAGAGACCCAGTACTTC; CDR3: CASSPRPGREQETQYF
V: TRBV6-5; J: TRBJ2-7; D: NA; size: many; DNA: TGTGCCAGCAGTTGGGACGGGAAATACGAGCAGTACTTC; CDR3: CASSWDGKYEQYF
V: TRBV15; J: TRBJ2-7; D: TRBD1; size: many; DNA: TGTGCCACCAGCGGGACAGGGGCCTACGAGCAGTACTTC; CDR3: CATSGTGAYEQYF
V: TRBV28; J: TRBJ1-2; D: NA; size: few; DNA: TGTGCCAGCAGGAACAGGATCGTCTATGGCTACACCTTC; CDR3: CASRNRIVYGYTF
V: TRBV7-6; J: TRBJ2-5; D: NA; size: NA; DNA: TGTGCCAGCAGCTTCGCAGGGACGGAGACCCAGTACTTC; CDR3: CASSFAGTETQYF
V: TRBV6-5; J: TRBJ2-3; D: TRBD2; size: NA; DNA: TGTGCCAGCAGACGACTAGCGGGGAGCACAGGGACAGATACGCAGTATTTT; CDR3: CASRRLAGSTGTDTQYF
V: TRBV20-1; J: TRBJ1-4; D: NA; size: many; DNA: TGCAGTGCTTTCAGTCGGGGGGTGGAGAATGAAAAACTGTTTTTT; CDR3: CSAFSRGVENEKLFF
V: TRBV27; J: TRBJ2-3; D: TRBD2; size: NA; DNA: TGTGCCAGCAGTTTATGGGCTAGCGGGCTGACAGATACGCAGTATTTT; CDR3: CASSLWASGLTDTQYF